The 15 T cell receptor beta chains reported below all come from one sample, sequenced in a study of OX40 agonist ivuxolimab in advanced cancers. Assay used: immunoSEQ multiplex PCR; TCRdb lists only in-frame clones, some missing. Among 55,000 to 80,000 clones listed, about 89% were seen once. The sequences come from CD4+ or CD8+ T cells sorted from blood, collected in a trial of the OX40 agonist ivuxolimab. These TCRs come from an adult with an advanced solid tumor such as melanoma, head and neck, liver or kidney cancer.

This chain joins TRBV19 and TRBJ1-5, with D perhaps matching TRBD1 (6 bases). Trimming removed 0 bases from V and 12 bases from J, with 18 bases in between. Per germline, CDR1 LNHDA and CDR2 SQIVND (reference sequence). The CDR3 runs to 15 residues. In nucleotides, the CDR3 is TGTGCCAGTAGTATAGACATTACAGGGCATTGGCTCCAGCATTTT. It codes for CASSIDITGHWLQHF.

J is TRBJ1-1 and V is TRBV29-1; D uncertain. Trimming took 5 bases from V and 0 from J, leaving 7 bases between them. The V gene's germline CDR1 is SQVTM and CDR2 ANQGSEA. The CDR3 runs to 12 residues. The CDR3: CSVLGLNTEAFF. CDR3 nucleotide sequence: TGCAGCGTTCTCGGCCTGAACACTGAAGCTTTCTTT.

The chain couples TRBV28 to TRBJ2-3; TRBD2 aligns across 9 bases. The CDR3 contains 17 residues. V lost 2 bases to trimming and J lost 0 bases; unmatched junction nucleotides: 6. Germline V gene lookup returns CDR1 MDHEN and CDR2 SYDVKM. For the CDR3, the DNA is TGTGCCAGCAGTTTAGGGCAGACTAGCGGTAGCACAGATACGCAGTATTTT. It encodes CASSLGQTSGSTDTQYF.

The chain links TRBV30 to TRBJ2-3, with unresolved D. Germline values: CDR1 GTSNPN, CDR2 SVGIG (reference sequence). V shed 1 base and J shed 3 bases, with 8 bases lying between them. This CDR3 contains 13 residues. CDR3 sequence reads: CAWSASTTDTQYF. Here the CDR3 DNA reads TGTGCCTGGAGTGCGTCGACAACAGATACGCAGTATTTT.

The rearrangement uses TRBV9 and TRBJ2-1; 9 bases are a match to TRBD2. The germline V gene has CDR1 SGDLS and CDR2 YYNGEE. The CDR3 has 15 amino acids. The J segment lost 3 bases and the V segment lost 4 bases, leaving 5 bases of the junction unmatched. The CDR3 spells CASSPGLANYNEQFF. In nucleotides, the CDR3 is TGTGCCAGCAGCCCGGGACTAGCTAACTACAATGAGCAGTTCTTC.

The genes are TRBV5-6 and TRBJ1-2; the D gene is possibly TRBD1 (6 bases). The germline CDR1 and CDR2 sequences are SGHDT and YYEEEE. V lost 2 bases and J lost 5, with 16 bases in between. This CDR3 is 15 amino acids long. CDR3 loop: CASSLIQGIGYGYTF. In DNA, the CDR3 is TGTGCCAGCAGCTTAATACAGGGTATCGGTTATGGCTACACCTTC.

The chain combines TRBV7-8 with TRBJ2-3; 9 bases align to TRBD2. V shed 0 bases, J shed 4 bases, and the junction held 2 bases outside the gene matches. The length of the CDR3 is 15 residues. The V gene's germline CDR1 is SGHVS and CDR2 FQNEAQ. CDR3 region: CASSLAGGRADTQYF. The CDR3 region has the DNA TGTGCCAGCAGCTTAGCGGGCGGGAGGGCAGATACGCAGTATTTT.

This chain uses TRBV9 with TRBJ1-4, with D possibly matching TRBD1 (5 bases). Germline CDR1 reads SGDLS; CDR2 reads YYNGEE. The CDR3 sequence is 14 residues long. Trimming shortened V by 3 bases and J by 6 bases, and 12 bases separated the two germline ends. Here the CDR3 reads CASSGTGTYEKLFF. CDR3 DNA: TGTGCCAGCAGCGGTACCGGGACCTATGAAAAACTGTTTTTT.

The CDR3 DNA reads TGTGCCACCCTATCGGGCGGGAAAAGCGAGCAGTACTTC. Protein: CATLSGGKSEQYF. The chain combines TRBV28 with TRBJ2-7; TRBD2 might be the D (6 bases). V gave up 10 bases and J gave up 6 bases, with 19 bases separating them. The germline V gene encodes CDR1 MDHEN and CDR2 SYDVKM. The CDR3 runs to 13 residues.

The chain combines TRBV11-3 with TRBJ2-1; 7 nucleotides align to TRBD1. There are 13 residues in the CDR3. CDR1 SGHNT and CDR2 YENEEA come from the germline V gene. V trimming: 4 bases; J trimming: 8 bases; junction bases outside the gene matches: 5. The CDR3 is CASSSTGKDEQFF. CDR3 nucleotides: TGTGCCAGCAGCTCGACAGGGAAGGATGAGCAGTTCTTC.

The CDR3 nucleotides read TGTGCCAGTAATTTAGGAGGGGTGGACACTGAAGCTTTCTTT. This translates into CASNLGGVDTEAFF. The J gene is TRBJ1-1, the V gene TRBV19, with TRBD1 as a possible D gene (5 bases). CDR1 LNHDA and CDR2 SQIVND come from the germline V gene (reference sequence). This CDR3 is 14 amino acids long. The germline V and J ends were trimmed by 7 bases and 3 bases, with 15 bases remaining between them. The entire variable domain, with the rest obtained from reference TRBV19 and TRBJ1-1, is as follows: DGGITQSPKYLFRKEGQNVTLSCEQNLNHDAMYWYRQDPGQGLRLIYYSQIVNDFQKGDIAEGYSVSREKKESFPLTVTSAQKNPTAFYLCASNLGGVDTEAFFGQGTRLTVV.

The rearrangement joins TRBV7-3 to TRBJ2-6; D unresolved. This CDR3 is 12 amino acids long. Looked up from germline, CDR1 is SGHTA and CDR2 is FQGTGA. Trimming stripped 8 bases from V and 0 bases from J, with 2 bases between. The CDR3 here is CASGSGANVLTF. The CDR3 coding sequence is TGTGCCAGCGGCTCTGGGGCCAACGTCCTGACTTTC.

The gene calls are TRBV30 and TRBJ2-7, with TRBD1 matching over 7 bases. The length of the CDR3 is 13 residues. V shed 3 bases and J 4 bases; nucleotides not matched to a gene: 6. Germline CDR1 is GTSNPN and CDR2 is SVGIG (reference sequence). CDR3 nucleotides: TGTGCCTGGAGCAGGGACAGCCCGTACGAGCAGTACTTC. Amino acid sequence: CAWSRDSPYEQYF.

V usage is TRBV4-2 and J usage is TRBJ1-1, with D maybe TRBD1 (5 bases). V shed 4 bases and J shed 2 bases, with 17 bases lying between them. Germline V gene sequence: CDR1 LGHNA, CDR2 YNFKEQ. The CDR3 has 16 amino acids. CDR3: CASSPVRGRINTEAFF. The CDR3 DNA follows: TGTGCCAGCAGCCCCGTCCGGGGACGAATCAACACTGAAGCTTTCTTT.

CDR3 sequence (DNA): TGTGCCAGCAGTTCCATGCAGTCTACTCCCTATGGCTACACCTTC. It yields the protein CASSSMQSTPYGYTF. This chain joins TRBV2 and TRBJ1-2; D not certain. The germline gives CDR1 SNHLY, CDR2 FYNNEI. CDR3 length: 15 amino acids. The V and J ends lost 5 bases and 4 bases respectively, with 17 bases between them.